This is a list of T cell receptor beta chains from one sample in a study of post-analysis software for immune sequencing data. TCRdb re-called the PCR reads with MiXCR, one entry per CDR3 protein. There are fewer than 850,000 distinct CDR3 sequences in the sample; roughly 29% occur only once, and roughly 0.53% lies in the top ten. The specimen was blood. These receptor sequences come from a girl aged 10 to 17 with multiple sclerosis. Each CDR3 is given with its conserved first and last residue. Fields, in order: V gene, J gene, D gene, clone size, CDR3 DNA, CDR3 protein. D genes are given only for firm matches. Clone size is shown for a subset of rows, as once, few, many or a class of expanded clone.

V: TRBV29-1
J: TRBJ2-5
D: TRBD2
size: NA
DNA: TGCAGCGTTGAAGATCTAGCGATTGGGAGGGAGTCGACCCAGTACTTC
CDR3: CSVEDLAIGRESTQYF

V: TRBV20-1
J: TRBJ2-6
D: NA
size: NA
DNA: TGCAGTGCTGCGACAGTTATATCTGGGGCCAACGTCCTGACTTTC
CDR3: CSAATVISGANVLTF

V: TRBV7-9
J: TRBJ2-1
D: TRBD2
size: NA
DNA: TGTGCCAGCAGCATCAGCTTCGGGGGAGGGCATGAGCAGTTCTTC
CDR3: CASSISFGGGHEQFF

V: TRBV21-1
J: TRBJ1-5
D: NA
size: few
DNA: TGTGCCAGCCTCCCAACAGGGAATCCGGCCCAGCCCCAGCATTTT
CDR3: CASLPTGNPAQPQHF

V: TRBV20-1
J: TRBJ2-3
D: NA
size: NA
DNA: TGCAGTGCTAGAGGGACGGCCCAACGCCTTCGTACAGATACGCAGTATTTT
CDR3: CSARGTAQRLRTDTQYF

V: TRBV12-3/TRBV12-4
J: TRBJ1-1
D: TRBD1
size: NA
DNA: TGTGCCAGCAGTTCGGCCAGGGGGGACACTGAAGCTTTCTTT
CDR3: CASSSARGDTEAFF

V: TRBV10-3
J: TRBJ2-7
D: NA
size: NA
DNA: TGTGCCATCAGTGAAACTGTCTCCTACGAGCAGTACTTC
CDR3: CAISETVSYEQYF

V: TRBV4-3
J: TRBJ2-1
D: NA
size: NA
DNA: TGCGCCAGCAGCCAAGTGACAGGTACTGAGCAGTTCTTC
CDR3: CASSQVTGTEQFF

V: TRBV12-5
J: TRBJ2-5
D: NA
size: few
DNA: TGTGCTAGTGGTTTGTATCTAGGGTACCAAGAGACCCAGTACTTC
CDR3: CASGLYLGYQETQYF

V: TRBV20-1
J: TRBJ2-1
D: NA
size: few
DNA: TGCAGTGCGGCCCGGTACAATAAGCAGTTCTTC
CDR3: CSAARYNKQFF

V: TRBV18
J: TRBJ2-5
D: TRBD1
size: NA
DNA: TGTGCCAGCTCACCGGTGACAGGGGAGGAGACCCAGTACTTC
CDR3: CASSPVTGEETQYF

V: TRBV29-1
J: TRBJ2-3
D: NA
size: NA
DNA: TGCAGCGTGACTTTTGTGGTCGGCACAGATACGCAGTATTTT
CDR3: CSVTFVVGTDTQYF

V: TRBV20-1
J: TRBJ2-1
D: TRBD2
size: NA
DNA: TGCAGTACTAGAGGCGCGACTAGCTATGAGCAGTTCTTC
CDR3: CSTRGATSYEQFF

V: TRBV6-1
J: TRBJ2-5
D: NA
size: few
DNA: TGTGCCAGCAGTGCCGCGGGGCCCCTAGAGACCCAGTACTTC
CDR3: CASSAAGPLETQYF

V: TRBV10-3
J: TRBJ2-3
D: TRBD2
size: NA
DNA: TGTGCCATCAGTGACCCGGGGGGAGCAGGGAACACAGATACGCAGTATTTT
CDR3: CAISDPGGAGNTDTQYF

V: TRBV7-2
J: TRBJ2-7
D: TRBD2
size: few
DNA: TGTGCCAGCAGCTTAACCAGGGCTAGCGGTTCCTACGAGCAGTACTTC
CDR3: CASSLTRASGSYEQYF

V: TRBV9
J: TRBJ1-2
D: NA
size: few
DNA: TGTGCCAGCAGCGATGCACAGAGTAACTATGGCTACACCTTC
CDR3: CASSDAQSNYGYTF

V: TRBV11-2
J: TRBJ2-7
D: TRBD1
size: NA
DNA: TGTGCCAGCAGCTCACTTAGGGGCCAGGGGGCGTACGAGCAGTACTTC
CDR3: CASSSLRGQGAYEQYF

V: TRBV29-1
J: TRBJ2-1
D: TRBD2
size: NA
DNA: TGCAGCGTAAGAGGACTAGCGGGTCCCAGCTCCTACAATGAGCAGTTCTTC
CDR3: CSVRGLAGPSSYNEQFF

V: TRBV12-3/TRBV12-4
J: TRBJ1-4
D: NA
size: NA
DNA: TGTGCCAGCAGTCACAGCGATACGAATGAAAAACTGTTTTTT
CDR3: CASSHSDTNEKLFF

V: TRBV20-1
J: TRBJ2-1
D: NA
size: NA
DNA: TGCAGCTCCTCTAGGCGTGGTGAGCAGTTCTTC
CDR3: CSSSRRGEQFF

V: TRBV12-3/TRBV12-4
J: TRBJ2-3
D: NA
size: few
DNA: TGTGCCAGCAGTCCATCAGGGGGGGCCCCAGATACGCAGTATTTT
CDR3: CASSPSGGAPDTQYF

V: TRBV20-1
J: TRBJ2-1
D: NA
size: few
DNA: TGCAGTGCTAGTGAGCGACTCAGATACAATGAGCAGTTCTTC
CDR3: CSASERLRYNEQFF

V: TRBV6-6
J: TRBJ2-7
D: TRBD1
size: NA
DNA: TGTGCCAGCTATACCGGGACAGGTGGTCGGAGCGAGCAGTACTTC
CDR3: CASYTGTGGRSEQYF

V: TRBV29-1
J: TRBJ2-1
D: NA
size: few
DNA: TGCAGCGTTGAAGGAACCCCCCAGGGGAACAATGAGCAGTTCTTC
CDR3: CSVEGTPQGNNEQFF

V: TRBV6-5
J: TRBJ1-1
D: NA
size: few
DNA: TGTGCCAGCAGCACTGGACACGGAAATATGAACACTGAAGCTTTCTTT
CDR3: CASSTGHGNMNTEAFF

V: TRBV15
J: TRBJ1-1
D: NA
size: NA
DNA: TGTGCCACCAGAAAGACAGCGAACACTGAAGCTTTCTTT
CDR3: CATRKTANTEAFF

V: TRBV20-1
J: TRBJ2-5
D: TRBD2
size: few
DNA: TGCAGTGCTAGTTCGCGGGAGGGCCCTCCAGAGACCCAGTACTTC
CDR3: CSASSREGPPETQYF

V: TRBV2
J: TRBJ2-7
D: NA
size: NA
DNA: TGTGCCAGCAGCGCCGATCTCGTGGACCAAGTTCGCCACGAGCAGTACTTC
CDR3: CASSADLVDQVRHEQYF

V: TRBV6-5
J: TRBJ1-4
D: NA
size: few
DNA: TGTGCCAGCAGTTACGCCTCCGGGACGTATGAAAAACTGTTTTTT
CDR3: CASSYASGTYEKLFF

V: TRBV20-1
J: TRBJ1-5
D: NA
size: NA
DNA: TGCAGTGCTATCCCGGGGAGCAATCAGCCCCAGCATTTT
CDR3: CSAIPGSNQPQHF

V: TRBV5-1
J: TRBJ2-1
D: TRBD2
size: NA
DNA: TGCGCCAGCAGCAGAAGCGGGGCTGACTCCTACAATGAGCAGTTCTTC
CDR3: CASSRSGADSYNEQFF

V: TRBV20-1
J: TRBJ2-7
D: TRBD1
size: NA
DNA: TGCAGTGCTAGACTGACAGGGCGCCCTTACGAGCAGTACTTC
CDR3: CSARLTGRPYEQYF

V: TRBV6-2/TRBV6-3
J: TRBJ2-7
D: NA
size: NA
DNA: TGTGCCAGCAGTCTAACCGGACAGCCTTTCTACGAGCAGTACTTC
CDR3: CASSLTGQPFYEQYF

V: TRBV29-1
J: TRBJ1-2
D: NA
size: few
DNA: TGCAGCGCCAGACACGTCCCTTCCAACTATGGCTACACCTTC
CDR3: CSARHVPSNYGYTF

V: TRBV28
J: TRBJ2-3
D: TRBD1
size: once
DNA: TGTGCCAGCAGTTCCCAGGGGGCCCGGGCAGATACGCAGTATTTT
CDR3: CASSSQGARADTQYF

V: TRBV20-1
J: TRBJ2-5
D: TRBD2
size: few
DNA: TGCAGTGCTGGAGATCTGTTGGCGGAACAAACCGGGACTAGCGGCCAAGGGACCCAGTACTTC
CDR3: CSAGDLLAEQTGTSGQGTQYF

V: TRBV4-3
J: TRBJ2-5
D: TRBD2
size: NA
DNA: TGCGCCAGCAGCCAAGATGGACTAGCGAGCGGTGAGCAGTACTTC
CDR3: CASSQDGLASGEQYF

V: TRBV5-1
J: TRBJ2-5
D: TRBD2
size: few
DNA: TGCGCCAGCAGCTTGGGTAGCGGGAGATCAGAGACCCGGTACTTC
CDR3: CASSLGSGRSETRYF

V: TRBV6-5
J: TRBJ2-7
D: NA
size: NA
DNA: TGTGCCAGCAGTTACCTGAGACCGGGCGAGGGGGGCGAGCAGTACTTC
CDR3: CASSYLRPGEGGEQYF

V: TRBV20-1
J: TRBJ2-5
D: NA
size: NA
DNA: TGCAGTGAGAGAGTGGGAGAGACCCAGTACTTC
CDR3: CSERVGETQYF

V: TRBV6-5
J: TRBJ2-4
D: NA
size: few
DNA: TGTGCCAGCTCCGAGACACTGGCCCTTCGGAACATTCAGTACTTC
CDR3: CASSETLALRNIQYF

V: TRBV3-1
J: TRBJ1-2
D: NA
size: NA
DNA: TGTGCCAGCAGCCGGGGGGCGCGGGTCTATGGCTACACCTTC
CDR3: CASSRGARVYGYTF

V: TRBV29-1
J: TRBJ1-4
D: TRBD1
size: NA
DNA: TGCAGCGTTGGACAGGGCCCAACTAATGAAAAACTGTTTTTT
CDR3: CSVGQGPTNEKLFF

V: TRBV4-3
J: TRBJ2-2
D: NA
size: NA
DNA: TGCGCCAGCAGCCAACACGACAGGACGGGGGAGCTGTTTTTT
CDR3: CASSQHDRTGELFF

V: TRBV15
J: TRBJ2-1
D: TRBD1
size: NA
DNA: TGTGCCACCAGCGCGAGGGGGACAGGGACCTACAATGAGCAGTTCTTC
CDR3: CATSARGTGTYNEQFF

V: TRBV20-1
J: TRBJ2-1
D: TRBD2
size: few
DNA: TGCAGTGCCCCCCCCGCTAGCGGGAGCTCCTACAATGAGCAGTTCTTC
CDR3: CSAPPASGSSYNEQFF

V: TRBV5-6
J: TRBJ2-1
D: NA
size: many
DNA: TGTGCCAGCAGCTTTGGATCGAGCTCCTACAATGAGCAGTTCTTC
CDR3: CASSFGSSSYNEQFF

V: TRBV7-2
J: TRBJ2-1
D: TRBD2
size: NA
DNA: TGTGCCAGCAGCCCTAAGAGCGGGAGGGCGGGTGAGCAGTTCTTC
CDR3: CASSPKSGRAGEQFF

V: TRBV6-5
J: TRBJ1-5
D: NA
size: NA
DNA: TGTGCCAGCAGCCTGGACGACTATAGCAATCAGCCCCAGCATTTT
CDR3: CASSLDDYSNQPQHF

V: TRBV10-3
J: TRBJ2-7
D: NA
size: many
DNA: TGTGCCATCAGTGACACCACCCGGGGGTCTTACGAGCAGTACTTC
CDR3: CAISDTTRGSYEQYF

V: TRBV4-1
J: TRBJ2-2
D: NA
size: NA
DNA: TGCGCCAGCAGCCTACGGGACGACGGGAACACCGGGGAGCTGTTTTTT
CDR3: CASSLRDDGNTGELFF

V: TRBV5-1
J: TRBJ1-2
D: NA
size: NA
DNA: TGCGCCAGCAATCACGGAAACTATGGCTACACCTTC
CDR3: CASNHGNYGYTF

V: TRBV29-1
J: TRBJ2-1
D: NA
size: few
DNA: TGCAGCGCTACCCCGGGGACTTCCTCCAACAATGAGCAGTTCTTC
CDR3: CSATPGTSSNNEQFF